These T cell receptor beta chains were read from a single sample in a study of T cells after yellow fever vaccination. One entry per CDR3 protein results from TCRdb running MiXCR on the 5' RACE reads. The data hold about 85,000 distinct CDR3 sequences, with roughly 14% observed a single time. The specimen was CD8+ T cells not binding an NS4B(214-222) dextramer, sorted from PBMCs, collected less than 25 days after the first yellow fever vaccination. The receptors originated from a man younger than 35 who received the YFV17D yellow fever vaccine. Both conserved end residues are part of each CDR3. Fields, in order: clone size, V gene, D gene, J gene, CDR3 DNA, CDR3 protein. A D gene is named only where the DNA matches it firmly. The size field is filled for only some rows; it gives once, few, many or a size class.

few,TRBV27,-,TRBJ2-3,TGTGCCAGCAGTTTGGGCGGTCATACGCAGTATTTT,CASSLGGHTQYF
few,TRBV11-2,TRBD2,TRBJ2-5,TGTGCCAGCAGCCCTGGACTAGCGGGGAATTGGGAGACCCAGTACTTC,CASSPGLAGNWETQYF
few,TRBV28,-,TRBJ1-2,TGTGCCAGCAGTTTATCCAGGGTTCCTACTGGCTACACCTTC,CASSLSRVPTGYTF
-,TRBV5-1,-,TRBJ2-3,TGCGCCAGCAGCTTGGATGGCGGGTACGGAGATACGCAGTATTTT,CASSLDGGYGDTQYF
few,TRBV6-1,TRBD2,TRBJ2-3,TGTGCCAGCAGTGAATTTCTCCTAGCGGGGAGCACAGATACGCAGTATTTT,CASSEFLLAGSTDTQYF
many,TRBV25-1,-,TRBJ1-5,TGTGCCAGCTCGTATAGCAATCAGCCCCAGCATTTT,CASSYSNQPQHF
once,TRBV7-6,-,TRBJ1-1,TGTGCCAGCAGCTATGAGAGGAACACTGAAGCTTTCTTT,CASSYERNTEAFF
-,TRBV12-3/TRBV12-4,-,TRBJ2-1,TGTGCCAGCAGTTTAGTTCCGCCCCGACTAGTTTCCTACAATGAGCAGTTCTTC,CASSLVPPRLVSYNEQFF
-,TRBV3-1,TRBD2,TRBJ2-7,TGTGCCAGCAGCCCTAGCGGTTCCTACGAGCAGTACTTC,CASSPSGSYEQYF
-,TRBV6-1,-,TRBJ1-5,TGTGCCAGCAGCCACGAGCCCTCACGGAGCAATCAGCCCCAGCATTTT,CASSHEPSRSNQPQHF
few,TRBV29-1,-,TRBJ2-2,TGCAGCGTTTTCGGGGACCTCACCGGGGAGCTGTTTTTT,CSVFGDLTGELFF
few,TRBV11-2,-,TRBJ2-6,TGTGCCAGCACCACATACGAGGGGCTAGTTGGGGCCAACGTCCTGACTTTC,CASTTYEGLVGANVLTF
-,TRBV7-9,TRBD2,TRBJ2-5,TGTGCCAGCAGCCTCAGGGAGGGTCTAGAGACCCAGTACTTC,CASSLREGLETQYF
-,TRBV10-3,-,TRBJ1-1,TGTGCCATCAGTGATAAGGGTTTAAGCACTGAAGCTTTCTTT,CAISDKGLSTEAFF
-,TRBV7-7,TRBD2,TRBJ2-5,TGTGCCAGCAGCCCAGAAATGACTAGCGGGGGGAGCAGAGAGACCCAGTACTTC,CASSPEMTSGGSRETQYF
few,TRBV12-3/TRBV12-4,-,TRBJ1-1,TGTGCCAGCCGGTACGGTGCTGAAGCTTTCTTT,CASRYGAEAFF
many,TRBV5-4,-,TRBJ2-7,TGTGCCAGCAGCCCCGGGCCCAGGTCCTACGAGCAGTACTTC,CASSPGPRSYEQYF